A single sample gave rise to the 22 T cell receptor beta chains below, sequenced in a study of molecular identifiers for immune sequencing clone quantification. One entry per CDR3 protein, called by TCRdb with MiXCR from the PCR reads. This table holds about 9,800 distinct CDR3 sequences, roughly a fifth found once. What was sequenced was naive CD8+ T cells from blood, with Jurkat cell RNA spiked in. Subset: FACS-sorted CD8+CD4-CCR7+CD45RA+ naive T cells. The receptors were sampled from a human donor in good health. Some libraries in this study had Jurkat cell RNA spiked in.

This clonotype was counted many times. V gene TRBV2 combines with J gene TRBJ2-2, with a tentative D call TRBD1 (7 bases). V was cut by 0 bases and J by 3 bases, with 11 bases left in between. The CDR3 loop spans 16 amino acids. The germline V gene encodes CDR1 SNHLY and CDR2 FYNNEI. CDR3 in amino acids: CASSEAEGAYTGELFF. DNA for the CDR3: TGTGCCAGCAGTGAAGCGGAGGGGGCTTACACCGGGGAGCTGTTTTTT.

In this sample, this clonotype turned up many times. The chain couples TRBV27 to TRBJ1-5; the D gene is possibly TRBD1 (5 bases). The CDR3 has 15 amino acids. Germline V gives CDR1 MNHEY, CDR2 SMNVEV (reference sequence). V lost 4 bases and J lost 0, with 10 bases in between. CDR3 DNA: TGTGCCAGCAGTTCCGGGGGGAATAGCAATCAGCCCCAGCATTTT. Its translation: CASSSGGNSNQPQHF.

This clonotype was counted between two and nine times. A read error may be the cause here, since a much bigger clone is one base away. The V and J genes are TRBV19 and TRBJ1-1; D gene uncertain. Germline V CDR1 and CDR2: LNHDA, SQIVND (reference sequence). CDR3 length equals 10 residues. The CDR3 here is CTSGITEAFF. DNA for the CDR3: TGTACCAGCGGGATCACTGAAGCTTTCTTT.

Many counts were recorded for this clonotype. V gene TRBV12-3 or TRBV12-4 combines with J gene TRBJ2-7; 7 nucleotides match TRBD1. J gave up 6 bases and V 4 bases, and 12 bases lay outside the gene matches. The CDR3 is made up of 15 amino acids. The DNA of the CDR3 is TGTGCCAGCAGTTCGCAGTGGGACAGACCCGTCGAGCAGTACTTC. Its translation: CASSSQWDRPVEQYF.

Many counts were recorded for this clonotype. CDR3 loop: CASSQDRDWSYEQYF. CDR3 nucleotide sequence: TGTGCCAGCAGCCAAGATAGGGATTGGTCCTACGAGCAGTACTTC. The chain uses TRBV3-1 and TRBJ2-7; the D is unclear. V was trimmed by 0 bases and J by 1 base, leaving 10 bases between them. The V gene's germline CDR1 is LGHDT and CDR2 YNNKEL (reference sequence). The CDR3 has 15 amino acids.

This clonotype has a count of ten or more. This sequence joins TRBV10-3 and TRBJ2-3; D remains ambiguous. V was clipped by 3 bases and J by 6 bases, with 10 bases between them. Germline CDR1 is ENHRY and CDR2 is SYGVKD. The CDR3 consists of 13 residues. CDR3 amino acids: CAISDFPTDTQYF. The CDR3, as DNA: TGTGCCATCAGTGATTTTCCAACTGATACGCAGTATTTT.

This clonotype is classed as medium-sized (0.01 to 0.1%). The rearrangement links TRBV28 to TRBJ1-4; TRBD1 matches at 7 bases. Per the germline V gene, CDR1 is MDHEN and CDR2 is SYDVKM. This CDR3 contains 16 residues. V dropped 0 bases and J dropped 6; count of bases not matched to a gene: 7. The CDR3 region is CASSLWTGLAHEKLFF. CDR3 sequence (DNA): TGTGCCAGCAGTTTATGGACAGGGTTAGCGCATGAAAAACTGTTTTTT.

This clonotype has ten or more counts. The chain employs TRBV11-2 and TRBJ2-1; the match to TRBD2 covers 10 bases. The CDR3 length is 17 residues. Germline lookup yields CDR1 SGHAT and CDR2 FQNNGV. J gave up 0 bases and V 7 bases, and 9 bases lay outside the gene matches. The CDR3 sequence is CASKRGLAESSYNEQFF. The DNA for the CDR3 is TGTGCCAGCAAACGAGGACTAGCGGAAAGCTCCTACAATGAGCAGTTCTTC.

This clonotype is medium-sized in the sample. Compared with germline, one end of the junction differs, possibly owing to a read error. V is TRBV27 and J is TRBJ2-3; possibly TRBD2 for D (5 bases). Germline CDR1 is MNHEY and CDR2 is SMNVEV (reference sequence). CDR3 length equals 13 residues. The CDR3 DNA reads TGTACCAGCGGTCTGGCGAACACAGATACGCAGTATTTT. Protein sequence: CTSGLANTDTQYF.

This clonotype was observed a single time. The genes are TRBV12-3 or TRBV12-4 and TRBJ2-3, with D perhaps matching TRBD2 (6 bases). V lost 4 bases and J 3 bases, leaving 17 bases between the germline ends. The CDR3 loop spans 16 amino acids. The CDR3 sequence: CASSSPAGRRTDTQYF. For the CDR3, the DNA is TGTGCCAGCAGTTCCCCAGCGGGCCGCCGTACAGATACGCAGTATTTT.

A remark on this clonotype: This may stem from a read error, because a much larger clone lies one nucleotide away. The chain combines TRBV9 with TRBJ2-2; a possible D gene is TRBD2 (6 bases). The CDR3 consists of 18 residues. Germline values: CDR1 SGDLS, CDR2 YYNGEE. The DNA of the CDR3 is TGTGCCAGCAGCGCACTCGTAGGAGTAGCGGAGAACACCGGGGAGCAGTTTTTT. Translated: CASSALVGVAENTGEQFF.

CDR3 DNA sequence: TGTGCCAGCAGCGATCCATACGAGCAGTACTTC. Its translation: CASSDPYEQYF. The V gene is TRBV11-2, the J gene TRBJ2-7; D gene ambiguous. Germline V lookup: CDR1 SGHAT, CDR2 FQNNGV. The CDR3 runs to 11 residues. V was cut by 5 bases and J by 4 bases, with 6 bases left in between.

Judged by abundance, this clonotype is medium-sized. The chain carries TRBV28 and TRBJ1-1; weak D call: TRBD1 (5 bases). CDR1 and CDR2 from the germline V gene are MDHEN and SYDVKM. There are 12 residues in the CDR3. With 5 bases removed from V and 7 bases from J, the gap between germline ends came to 11 bases. The DNA of the CDR3 is TGTGCCAGCAGTGGTGGACATCTTGAAGCTTTCTTT. Encoded protein: CASSGGHLEAFF.

This clonotype was counted at least ten times. The chain has TRBV12-3 or TRBV12-4 and TRBJ2-7; D call uncertain. The CDR3 length is 12 residues. V lost 4 bases and J lost 3, with 7 bases in between. The CDR3 DNA is TGTGCCAGCAGTTCGGACGGCTACGAGCAGTACTTC. This sequence encodes CASSSDGYEQYF.

This clonotype was picked up many times. The V and J genes are TRBV3-1 and TRBJ1-5; a possible D gene is TRBD1 (5 bases). Trimming pared 0 bases from V and 1 base from J, leaving 10 bases between. Germline CDR1 and CDR2: LGHDT and YNNKEL (reference sequence). The CDR3 is 16 amino acids. This chain's CDR3 is CASSQDYGASNQPQHF. In DNA form, the CDR3 reads TGTGCCAGCAGCCAAGACTATGGGGCGAGCAATCAGCCCCAGCATTTT.

This clonotype is medium-sized by share. The chain combines TRBV4-1 with TRBJ1-1; D gene unclear. Trimming pared 1 base from V and 11 bases from J, leaving 20 bases between. Germline-derived CDR1 and CDR2 are MGHRA and YSYEKL. The CDR3 is 15 amino acids. Written as DNA, the CDR3 is TGCGCCAGCAGCCAAGGACTCAATTCCGTGCGAGGGGCTTTCTTT. Amino acid sequence: CASSQGLNSVRGAFF.

This clonotype was seen at least ten times. This may be a read error, as it is one base from a much larger clone. The gene calls are TRBV6-6 and TRBJ2-4; D is perhaps TRBD1 (8 bases). CDR1 is MNHNY, CDR2 SVGAGI, per germline (reference sequence). This CDR3 region has 16 residues. The germline V and J ends were trimmed by 0 bases and 8 bases, with 17 bases remaining between them. CDR3 nucleotide sequence: TGTGCCAGCAGTTACTCGACAGGGGAGGCGGGAGACATTCAGTACTTC. This sequence encodes CASSYSTGEAGDIQYF.

The chain uses TRBV4-1 and TRBJ1-1; 7 bases agree with TRBD1. Looked up from germline, CDR1 is MGHRA and CDR2 is YSYEKL. This CDR3 spans 14 amino acids. V was pared by 2 bases and J by 5 bases, with 5 bases of the junction left unmatched. CDR3 nucleotides: TGCGCCAGCAGCCAACGACAGGGTGTGACTGAAGCTTTCTTT. It encodes CASSQRQGVTEAFF.

The sample holds a few counts of this clonotype. The CDR3 here is CASSPLNSYNEQFF. As DNA, the CDR3 is TGTGCCAGCAGTCCCTTGAACTCCTACAATGAGCAGTTCTTC. This chain links TRBV27 with TRBJ2-1; D is ambiguous. The CDR3 is made up of 14 amino acids. Germline V gene lookup returns CDR1 MNHEY and CDR2 SMNVEV (reference sequence). Trimming took off 5 bases at V and 0 bases at J, with 8 bases between the two ends.

This clonotype counts as medium-sized. The chain has TRBV11-2 and TRBJ1-5; no reliable D call. V lost 2 bases, J lost 2 bases, and 10 bases lay in between. CDR1 and CDR2 from the germline V gene are SGHAT and FQNNGV. The CDR3 is made up of 15 amino acids. In DNA form, the CDR3 reads TGTGCCAGCAGCTTATATGGGCTAGGCAATCAGCCCCAGCATTTT. It specifies CASSLYGLGNQPQHF.

This clonotype was seen many times. The rearrangement uses TRBV27 and TRBJ2-2; D might be TRBD2 (6 bases). Germline lookup yields CDR1 MNHEY and CDR2 SMNVEV (reference sequence). The CDR3 covers 13 residues. The V end was cut by 3 bases, the J end by 6 bases, with 8 bases between. The CDR3 protein is CASSFGGAGELFF. The CDR3 nucleotides are TGTGCCAGCAGTTTCGGGGGAGCCGGGGAGCTGTTTTTT.

This clonotype was found many times. The chain employs TRBV19 and TRBJ1-5, with D hard to call. The ends were cut back, 4 bases at V and 0 bases at J, with 10 bases in the middle. CDR1 LNHDA and CDR2 SQIVND come from the germline V gene (reference sequence). The CDR3 is 15 amino acids. The CDR3 DNA reads TGTGCCAGTAGTACCGGCCCATATAGCAATCAGCCCCAGCATTTT. This codes for CASSTGPYSNQPQHF.